The 26 T cell receptor beta chains in this list originate from one sample, sequenced in a study of human T cells and chemical hapten exposure. MiXCR, applied by TCRdb to the RACE reads, yields one record per CDR3 protein. The repertoire holds about 14,000 distinct CDR3 sequences, with less than 20% as singletons. Time point: patch test 1, 2 weeks after DPC sensitization. Treatment specified: therapeutic diphenylcyclopropenone sensitization with weekly scalp DPC. Material: whole blood, obtained in connection with sensitization to the hapten diphenylcyclopropenone (DPC). These receptors all come from a woman between 25 and 40 years old with alopecia areata. Some clones in this sample may be carry-over from other donors' samples.

The chain couples TRBV12-3 or TRBV12-4 to TRBJ1-2; 8 bases agree with TRBD1. The CDR3 contains 16 residues. The V and J ends lost 3 bases and 2 bases, in that order; junction bases with no gene match: 8. CDR3 nucleotides: TGTGCCAGCAGTTTGAAATTTGACAGGGGCAACTATGGCTACACCTTC. This encodes CASSLKFDRGNYGYTF.

This clonotype has ten or more counts. The chain uses TRBV29-1 and TRBJ2-3; 7 bases match TRBD2. V lost 7 bases to trimming and J lost 1 base; unmatched junction nucleotides: 2. The germline V gene has CDR1 SQVTM and CDR2 ANQGSEA. The CDR3 contains 12 residues. The CDR3 DNA is TGCAGCGCCACTAGCGGCACAGATACGCAGTATTTT. Its protein product is CSATSGTDTQYF.

Sample share makes this clonotype medium-sized (0.01 to 0.1%). The CDR3 DNA sequence: TGCAGCGTTCGACCGCAAGAGACCCAGTACTTC. Its protein product is CSVRPQETQYF. The chain uses TRBV29-1 and TRBJ2-5; D uncertain. Trimming stripped 5 bases from V and 2 bases from J, with 6 bases between. The CDR3 spans 11 residues. The V gene's germline CDR1 is SQVTM and CDR2 ANQGSEA.

The chain carries TRBV19 and TRBJ2-3; D possibly corresponds to TRBD1 (6 bases). V lost 3 bases and J 4 bases, leaving 11 bases between the germline ends. From germline, CDR1 is LNHDA and CDR2 SQIVND (reference sequence). This CDR3 is built from 14 residues. DNA of the CDR3: TGTGCCAGTAGTATTGGGGGCCTGGCAGATACGCAGTATTTT. This gives the protein CASSIGGLADTQYF.

This chain links TRBV20-1 with TRBJ1-2; D may be TRBD1 (5 bases). Germline CDR1 and CDR2: DFQATT and SNEGSKA (reference sequence). The V end lost 8 bases, the J end lost 0 bases, and 13 bases lay between the germline ends. The CDR3 contains 13 residues. DNA of the CDR3: TGCAGTCCCAGGGATGGGACTAACTATGGCTACACCTTC. It encodes CSPRDGTNYGYTF.

At least ten counts were recorded for this clonotype. The V and J genes are TRBV3-1 and TRBJ1-2; 7 nucleotides match TRBD1. Trimming at V came to 1 base and at J to 1 base, leaving 3 bases not matched to a gene. The CDR3 is 15 amino acids. Germline CDR1 is LGHDT and CDR2 is YNNKEL (reference sequence). The CDR3: CASSQVSGGNYGYTF. The DNA of the CDR3 is TGTGCCAGCAGCCAAGTGTCAGGGGGTAACTATGGCTACACCTTC.

The rearrangement links TRBV7-9 to TRBJ1-4, with 10 bases aligning to TRBD1. V was pared by 7 bases and J by 4 bases, with 9 bases of the junction left unmatched. This CDR3 is 16 amino acids long. Germline lookup yields CDR1 SEHNR and CDR2 FQNEAQ (reference sequence). CDR3 coding DNA: TGTGCCAGCACCGCCGGGGACAGGGGATATAATGAAAAACTGTTTTTT. It encodes CASTAGDRGYNEKLFF.

This clonotype was counted many times. This chain joins TRBV2 and TRBJ1-5; D might be TRBD1 (5 bases). With 0 bases removed from V and 3 bases from J, the gap between germline ends came to 12 bases. This CDR3 is 16 amino acids long. Germline V gene data show CDR1 as SNHLY and CDR2 as FYNNEI. This CDR3 reads CASSEAASGPNQPQHF. In nucleotides, the CDR3 is TGTGCCAGCAGTGAAGCGGCTTCAGGGCCCAATCAGCCCCAGCATTTT.

This clonotype was picked up a small number of times. The rearrangement links TRBV20-1 to TRBJ2-7; maybe TRBD2 (5 bases). Per the germline V gene, CDR1 is DFQATT and CDR2 is SNEGSKA (reference sequence). The CDR3 loop spans 14 amino acids. V lost 2 bases, J lost 6 bases, and 17 bases lay in between. For the CDR3, the DNA is TGCAGTGCTAGAAAAGCGGCCACTACGGGCGAGCAGTACGTC. It is translated as CSARKAATTGEQYV.

Many counts were recorded for this clonotype. V gene TRBV2 combines with J gene TRBJ1-4; TRBD1 aligns across 9 bases. The CDR3 loop spans 14 amino acids. CDR1 and CDR2 from the germline V gene are SNHLY and FYNNEI. The V and J ends lost 8 bases and 5 bases, in that order; junction bases with no gene match: 6. The CDR3 loop reads CASGPGTGNEKLFF. CDR3 DNA sequence: TGTGCCAGCGGTCCCGGGACAGGGAATGAAAAACTGTTTTTT.

With respect to this clonotype: This may be a read error: a much more frequent sequence differs by one nucleotide. The rearrangement joins TRBV20-1 to TRBJ1-1; D unresolved. This CDR3 has 11 amino acids. Germline lookup yields CDR1 DFQATT and CDR2 SNEGSKA (reference sequence). The CDR3 here is CRASILTEAFF. CDR3 DNA: TGCAGAGCTAGCATCTTGACAGAAGCTTTCTTT.

This clonotype was observed a few times. This sequence joins TRBV20-1 and TRBJ2-1; 10 bases are a match to TRBD2. Trimming took 1 base from V and 6 from J; bases not matched to a gene: 12. This CDR3 spans 17 amino acids. Germline V gives CDR1 DFQATT, CDR2 SNEGSKA (reference sequence). CDR3 sequence reads: CSARASGGTVISNEQFF. The CDR3 DNA follows: TGCAGTGCTAGAGCTAGCGGGGGTACAGTCATATCCAATGAGCAGTTCTTC.

This clonotype has at least ten counts. The rearrangement links TRBV3-1 to TRBJ2-7, with D tentatively TRBD1 (5 bases). Germline V CDR1 and CDR2: LGHDT, YNNKEL (reference sequence). V was trimmed by 3 bases and J by 5 bases, leaving 11 bases between them. The CDR3 has 13 amino acids. The CDR3 DNA is TGTGCCAGCAGCCAGGGCCAGGGTAACGAGCAGTACTTC. It codes for CASSQGQGNEQYF.

The chain couples TRBV29-1 to TRBJ2-2; no clear D gene. There are 11 residues in the CDR3. Germline CDR1 SQVTM, CDR2 ANQGSEA. Trimming took 5 bases from V and 6 from J, leaving 7 bases between them. CDR3 amino acids: CSVFKSGELFF. The DNA of the CDR3 is TGCAGCGTTTTTAAGTCCGGGGAGCTGTTTTTT.

This clonotype was recorded many times. The J gene is TRBJ2-7, the V gene TRBV6-2 or TRBV6-3; D uncertain. The CDR3 runs to 13 residues. Trimming stripped 2 bases from V and 3 bases from J, with 8 bases between. Germline CDR1 reads MNHEY; CDR2 reads SVGEGT. The CDR3 here is CASSYAPSYEQYV. CDR3 coding DNA: TGTGCCAGCAGTTACGCACCGAGCTACGAGCAGTACGTC.

This clonotype was recorded a few times. The chain recombines TRBV28 with TRBJ1-2; no firm D call. The germline CDR1 and CDR2 sequences are MDHEN and SYDVKM. Trimming left V 4 bases short and J 12 bases short, with 12 bases between. CDR3 length: 11 residues. CDR3 DNA: TGTGCCAGCAGTTCCCATTTGGCGCACACCTTC. Translating it yields CASSSHLAHTF.

This clonotype was recorded many times. The chain has TRBV18 and TRBJ1-4, with 9 bases matching TRBD1. CDR3 length: 16 residues. V trimming: 4 bases; J trimming: 6 bases; junction bases outside the gene matches: 9. CDR1 KGHSH and CDR2 LQKENI come from the germline V gene. CDR3 region: CASSLQPGQGHEKLFF. The DNA for the CDR3 is TGTGCCAGCTCACTCCAACCGGGACAGGGACATGAAAAACTGTTTTTT.

This chain connects TRBV27 to TRBJ1-1, with D possibly being TRBD1 (5 bases). Germline V gene sequence: CDR1 MNHEY, CDR2 SMNVEV (reference sequence). This CDR3 is 14 amino acids long. V was clipped by 2 bases and J by 6 bases, with 13 bases between them. CDR3 amino acids: CASSLSRVRPEAFF. The DNA for the CDR3 is TGTGCCAGCAGTTTAAGCAGGGTACGCCCTGAAGCTTTCTTT.

The chain employs TRBV7-8 and TRBJ2-2; possible D gene TRBD1, 6 bases. Trimming took 6 bases from V and 7 from J, leaving 24 bases between them. Germline V CDR1 and CDR2: SGHVS, FQNEAQ. The CDR3 length is 17 residues. DNA of the CDR3: TGTGCCAGCAGTCTACAAAACAGGGAAAGAGACCACGGGGAGCTGTTTTTT. The encoded protein is CASSLQNRERDHGELFF.

The chain recombines TRBV9 with TRBJ2-3; D not certain. Trimming cost V 4 bases and J 2 bases, with 17 bases left between them. Germline V gene data show CDR1 as SGDLS and CDR2 as YYNGEE. This CDR3 region has 16 residues. CDR3 bases: TGTGCCAGCAGCCCCTATTGGCGCGGTCTCACAGATACGCAGTATTTT. This gives the protein CASSPYWRGLTDTQYF.

This clonotype was detected ten times or more. The CDR3 nucleotides read TGTGCCATCAGTGATGGGGGCACCTATGGCTACACCTTC. Protein sequence: CAISDGGTYGYTF. The V call is TRBV10-3, the J call TRBJ1-2, with a weak D call TRBD1 (6 bases). Germline V gene sequence: CDR1 ENHRY, CDR2 SYGVKD. CDR3 length: 13 amino acids. Trimming left V 3 bases short and J 4 bases short, with 9 bases between.

This clonotype is medium-sized (0.01 to 0.1%) by share. V is TRBV28 and J is TRBJ1-1; 7 bases line up with TRBD1. V shed 4 bases and J 6 bases; nucleotides not matched to a gene: 5. Germline loops: CDR1 MDHEN, CDR2 SYDVKM. The CDR3 has 13 amino acids. CDR3 sequence (DNA): TGTGCCAGCAGTTCAACAGGGGCGGCTGAAGCTTTCTTT. The encoded protein is CASSSTGAAEAFF.

In its sample, this clonotype is medium-sized. The rearrangement joins TRBV12-3 or TRBV12-4 to TRBJ1-1, with 7 bases fitting TRBD1. This CDR3 is built from 11 residues. Trimming took 8 bases from V and 10 from J; bases not matched to a gene: 7. CDR3 sequence (DNA): TGTGCCAGCCAGAGGGCAGGGGGAGCTTTCTTT. Translated, it gives CASQRAGGAFF.

A few counts support this clonotype. The chain couples TRBV4-3 to TRBJ2-2, with TRBD1 as a possible D gene (7 bases). Trimming shortened V by 4 bases and J by 11 bases, and 23 bases separated the two germline ends. Germline CDR1 reads LGHNA; CDR2 reads YSLEER. The CDR3 is 16 residues long. In DNA form, the CDR3 reads TGCGCCAGCAGCCTCTTCCCAGGGGGGATGGTCGGTGAGCTGTTTTTT. It codes for CASSLFPGGMVGELFF.

This clonotype was counted at least ten times. V usage is TRBV9 and J usage is TRBJ2-7; D call uncertain. Between the trimmed V and J ends, which lost 2 bases and 0 bases, there was a span of 9 bases. The germline V gene encodes CDR1 SGDLS and CDR2 YYNGEE. The CDR3 runs 14 residues. CDR3 bases: TGTGCCAGCAGCGTCGCACAAAACTCCTACGAGCAGTACTTC. Encoded protein: CASSVAQNSYEQYF.

This clonotype came up many times. The rearrangement uses TRBV7-6 and TRBJ2-1, with D possibly matching TRBD2 (6 bases). This CDR3 comprises 17 residues. Germline CDR1 SGHVS, CDR2 FNYEAQ. The ends were cut back, 1 base at V and 5 bases at J, with 18 bases in the middle. CDR3 loop: CASSLGGIAVFNNEQFF. In DNA form, the CDR3 reads TGTGCCAGCAGCTTAGGAGGAATAGCGGTATTTAACAATGAGCAGTTCTTC.